This TCR beta chain was recorded in a study of blood T cell repertoires in COVID-19. Study at large: There were acute and convalescent COVID-19 samples, and they came from the United States, Italy and Spain. PBMCs, B-cell-depleted T cells, or T cells provided the cDNA or gDNA that made up the material.

As originally analysed: Estimates of nucleated cell counts were drawn from the amplification of reference gene primers. Sequenced by immunoSEQ multiplex PCR; TCRdb stores in-frame clones only, minus some. V and J calls and clone size are given by that table; D and trimming were obtained from the DNA. The sample has 150,000 or so clones; roughly 82% are singletons. CDR3 length: 16 amino acids. From germline, CDR1 is SQVTM and CDR2 ANQGSEA. Deletions cut 4 bases from V and 3 bases from J, with 18 bases between. Only one count was recorded for this clone. The sequence was collected from a woman in her 50s in a cohort sampled during active or convalescent COVID-19. The chain couples TRBV29-1 to TRBJ2-2; D is unclear. The sequencing sample was made of peripheral blood. The CDR3 loop reads CSVVTMGVADTGELFF. In nucleotides, the CDR3 is TGCAGCGTTGTTACGATGGGTGTAGCCGACACCGGGGAGCTGTTTTTT.